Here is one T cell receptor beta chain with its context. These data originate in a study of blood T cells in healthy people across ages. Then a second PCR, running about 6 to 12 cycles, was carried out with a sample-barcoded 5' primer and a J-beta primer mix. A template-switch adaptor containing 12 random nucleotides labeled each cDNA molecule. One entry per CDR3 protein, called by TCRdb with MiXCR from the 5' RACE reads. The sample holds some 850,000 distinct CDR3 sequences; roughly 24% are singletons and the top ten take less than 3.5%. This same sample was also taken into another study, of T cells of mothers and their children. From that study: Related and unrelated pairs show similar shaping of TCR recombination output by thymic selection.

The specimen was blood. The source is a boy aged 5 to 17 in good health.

The CDR3: CASSYSSGSGNTIYF. CDR3 bases: TGTGCCAGCAGTTACTCGTCGGGCTCTGGAAACACCATATATTTT. The V call is TRBV6-5, the J call TRBJ1-3; D gene uncertain. This CDR3 spans 15 amino acids. Germline loops: CDR1 MNHEY, CDR2 SVGAGI. V lost 0 bases and J 0 bases, leaving 6 bases between the germline ends.